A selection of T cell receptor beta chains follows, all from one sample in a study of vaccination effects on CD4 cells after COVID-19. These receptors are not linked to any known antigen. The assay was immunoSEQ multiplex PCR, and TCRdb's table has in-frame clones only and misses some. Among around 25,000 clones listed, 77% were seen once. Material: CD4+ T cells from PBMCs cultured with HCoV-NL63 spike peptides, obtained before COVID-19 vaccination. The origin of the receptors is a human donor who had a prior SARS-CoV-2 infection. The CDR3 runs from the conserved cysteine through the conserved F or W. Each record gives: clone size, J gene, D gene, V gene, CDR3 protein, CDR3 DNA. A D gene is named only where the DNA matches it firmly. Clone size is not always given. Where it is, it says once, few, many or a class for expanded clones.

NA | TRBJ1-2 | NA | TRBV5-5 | CASSLSPGNYGYTF | TGTGCCAGCAGCTTGAGTCCAGGGAACTATGGCTACACCTTC
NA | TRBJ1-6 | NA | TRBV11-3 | CASSLASSYNSPLHF | TGTGCCAGCAGCTTAGCCAGCTCCTATAATTCACCCCTCCACTTT
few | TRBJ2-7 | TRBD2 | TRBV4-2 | CASSQLLAGGYEQYF | TGTGCCAGCAGCCAGCTACTAGCGGGGGGCTACGAGCAGTACTTC
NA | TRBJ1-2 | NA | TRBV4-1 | CASSGSGNYGYTF | TGCGCCAGCAGCGGGTCTGGGAACTATGGCTACACCTTC
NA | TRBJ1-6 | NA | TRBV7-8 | CASSLSNNSPLHF | TGTGCCAGCAGCTTAAGCAACAATTCACCCCTCCACTTT
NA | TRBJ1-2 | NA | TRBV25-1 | CASSELSSSYGYTF | TGTGCCAGCAGTGAATTGTCCAGTTCCTATGGCTACACCTTC
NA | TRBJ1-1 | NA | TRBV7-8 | CASSSPGGGHTEAFF | TGTGCCAGCAGCTCCCCTGGAGGAGGGCACACTGAAGCTTTCTTT
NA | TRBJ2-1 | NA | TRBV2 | CASSEFISSNEQFF | TGTGCCAGCAGTGAATTCATAAGCAGTAATGAGCAGTTCTTC
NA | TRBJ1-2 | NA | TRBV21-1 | CASSNPSRGRTPYGYTF | TGTGCCAGCAGCAATCCTAGCCGCGGTCGGACACCCTATGGCTACACCTTC
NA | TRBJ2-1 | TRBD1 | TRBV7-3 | CASSSQGARNEQFF | TGTGCCAGCAGCTCACAGGGGGCTCGGAATGAGCAGTTCTTC
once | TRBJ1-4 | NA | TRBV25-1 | CASGVGGAYEKLFF | TGTGCCAGCGGCGTGGGGGGCGCTTATGAAAAACTGTTTTTT
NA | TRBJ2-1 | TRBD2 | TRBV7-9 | CASSLPGGTEQFF | TGTGCCAGCAGCTTACCGGGGGGGACAGAGCAGTTCTTC
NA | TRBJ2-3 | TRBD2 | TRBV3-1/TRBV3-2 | CASSQEGETSRSGSYDTQYF | TGTGCCAGCAGCCAAGAAGGCGAGACTAGCCGGTCAGGTTCATATGATACGCAGTATTTT
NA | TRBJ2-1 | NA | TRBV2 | CASAEDNSSYNEQFF | TGTGCCAGCGCGGAGGACAATAGCTCCTACAATGAGCAGTTCTTC
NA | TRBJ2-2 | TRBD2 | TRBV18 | CASSRPSGAGELFF | TGTGCCAGCTCACGACCTAGCGGCGCCGGGGAGCTGTTTTTT
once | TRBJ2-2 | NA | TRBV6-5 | CASSYMATNTGELFF | TGTGCCAGCAGTTACATGGCTACCAATACCGGGGAGCTGTTTTTT
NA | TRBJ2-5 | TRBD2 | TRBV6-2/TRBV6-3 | CASSRTSGRTFQETQYF | TGTGCCAGCAGCCGGACTAGCGGGAGGACGTTCCAAGAGACCCAGTACTTC
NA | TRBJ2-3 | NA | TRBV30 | CAWSVGDARTDTQYF | TGTGCCTGGAGTGTGGGGGATGCGCGCACAGATACGCAGTATTTT
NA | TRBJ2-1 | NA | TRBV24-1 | CATSDGRRGEQFF | TGTGCCACCAGTGATGGAAGGAGGGGTGAGCAGTTCTTC
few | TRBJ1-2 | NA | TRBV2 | CASRWSHNYGYTF | TGTGCCAGCAGATGGTCCCATAACTATGGCTACACCTTC
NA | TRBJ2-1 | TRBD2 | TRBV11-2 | CASSLGFSGSSYNEQFF | TGTGCCAGCAGCTTAGGTTTTAGCGGGAGCTCCTACAATGAGCAGTTCTTC
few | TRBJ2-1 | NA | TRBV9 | CASSVAGQSGYNEQFF | TGTGCCAGCAGCGTAGCTGGGCAATCGGGTTACAATGAGCAGTTCTTC
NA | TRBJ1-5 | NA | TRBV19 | CASTIGLGQPQHF | TGTGCCAGTACCATCGGATTAGGTCAGCCCCAGCATTTT
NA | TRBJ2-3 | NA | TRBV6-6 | CASRWGGASTDTQYF | TGTGCCAGCAGGTGGGGGGGGGCTAGCACAGATACGCAGTATTTT
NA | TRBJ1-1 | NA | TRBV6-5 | CASSYTPGDTEAFF | TGTGCCAGCAGTTACACCCCCGGGGATACTGAAGCTTTCTTT
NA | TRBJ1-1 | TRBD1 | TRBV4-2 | CASSQDYRGDNTEAFF | TGTGCCAGCAGCCAAGACTACAGGGGGGATAACACTGAAGCTTTCTTT
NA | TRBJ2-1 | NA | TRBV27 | CASSSLRDPAYNEQFF | TGTGCCAGCAGTTCCCTCCGGGACCCCGCCTACAATGAGCAGTTCTTC
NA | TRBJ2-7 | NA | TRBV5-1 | CASSTTGNMVGDEQYF | TGCGCCAGCAGCACCACAGGGAACATGGTTGGTGACGAGCAGTACTTC
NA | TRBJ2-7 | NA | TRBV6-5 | CARTVSYEQYF | TGCGCGAGGACAGTTTCCTACGAGCAGTACTTC
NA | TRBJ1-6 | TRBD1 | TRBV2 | CASGTGALGNSPLHF | TGTGCCAGCGGGACAGGGGCACTCGGGAATTCACCCCTCCACTTT
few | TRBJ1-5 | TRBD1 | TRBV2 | CASRESGGMGNQPQHF | TGTGCCAGCAGGGAGTCAGGGGGGATGGGCAATCAGCCCCAGCATTTT
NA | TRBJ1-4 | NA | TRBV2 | CASREIALIEKLFF | TGTGCCAGCAGGGAGATCGCCCTCATTGAAAAACTGTTTTTT
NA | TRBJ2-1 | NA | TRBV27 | CASRRDAYNEQFF | TGTGCCAGCAGGAGGGACGCCTACAATGAGCAGTTCTTC
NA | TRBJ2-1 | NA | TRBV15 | CATTLGQGGGGEQFF | TGTGCCACCACCTTAGGACAGGGCGGGGGCGGTGAGCAGTTCTTC
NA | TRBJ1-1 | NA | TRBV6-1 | CASSEGSSRGFMNTEAFF | TGTGCCAGCAGTGAAGGGTCGTCTAGGGGATTTATGAACACTGAAGCTTTCTTT
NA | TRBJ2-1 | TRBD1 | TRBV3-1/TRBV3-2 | CASSQGLGGRGRGSQTYNEQFF | TGTGCCAGCAGCCAAGGGTTAGGGGGCCGTGGCAGGGGCTCCCAGACCTACAATGAGCAGTTCTTC
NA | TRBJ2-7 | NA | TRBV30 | CAWSEQGYEQYF | TGTGCCTGGAGTGAACAGGGCTACGAGCAGTACTTC
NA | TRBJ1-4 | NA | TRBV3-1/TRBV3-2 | CASSPGVSSSKLFF | TGTGCCAGCAGCCCAGGGGTATCGTCCTCAAAACTGTTTTTT
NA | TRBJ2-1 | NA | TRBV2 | CASRTPNLSYNEQFF | TGTGCCAGCAGGACGCCGAACCTCTCCTACAATGAGCAGTTCTTC
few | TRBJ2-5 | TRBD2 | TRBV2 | CASSPGTNMETQYF | TGTGCCAGCAGTCCCGGGACTAACATGGAGACCCAGTACTTC
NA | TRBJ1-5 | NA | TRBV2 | CASNKMDSNQPQHF | TGTGCCAGCAACAAAATGGATAGCAATCAGCCCCAGCATTTT
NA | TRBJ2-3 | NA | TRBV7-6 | CASTGADTQYF | TGTGCCAGCACAGGGGCAGATACGCAGTATTTT
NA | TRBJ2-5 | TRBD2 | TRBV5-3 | CARSFSALAGRQETQYF | TGTGCCAGAAGCTTTAGTGCTCTAGCGGGGCGCCAAGAGACCCAGTACTTC
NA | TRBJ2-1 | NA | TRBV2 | CASNPGRTMDDEQFF | TGTGCCAGCAATCCCGGGCGGACTATGGATGATGAGCAGTTCTTC
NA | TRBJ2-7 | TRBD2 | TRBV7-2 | CASSLALSSGTYEQYF | TGTGCCAGCAGCTTAGCGCTGTCTAGCGGGACATACGAGCAGTACTTC
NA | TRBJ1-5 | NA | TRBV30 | CAWSVGTQPQHF | TGTGCCTGGAGTGTTGGGACTCAGCCCCAGCATTTT
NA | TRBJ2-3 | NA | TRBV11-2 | CASGRGPDTQYF | TGTGCCAGCGGGCGGGGCCCAGATACGCAGTATTTT
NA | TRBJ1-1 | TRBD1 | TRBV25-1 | CASSLPGTANTEAFF | TGTGCCAGCAGTCTGCCCGGGACAGCGAACACTGAAGCTTTCTTT
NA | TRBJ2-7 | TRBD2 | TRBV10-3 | CAISETSGPRREQYF | TGTGCCATCAGTGAAACTAGCGGGCCTAGGAGGGAGCAGTACTTC
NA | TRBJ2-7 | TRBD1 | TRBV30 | CAWSTQGAYEQYF | TGTGCCTGGAGCACCCAGGGGGCCTACGAGCAGTACTTC
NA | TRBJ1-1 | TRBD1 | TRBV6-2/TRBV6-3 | CASSYFDPWDRSRTEAFF | TGTGCCAGCAGTTATTTCGATCCTTGGGACAGGTCGCGGACTGAAGCTTTCTTT
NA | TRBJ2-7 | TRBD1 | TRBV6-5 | CASSTGQGGTYEQYF | TGTGCCAGCAGTACCGGACAGGGCGGAACCTACGAGCAGTACTTC
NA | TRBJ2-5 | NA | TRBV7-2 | CASSLWAGNQETQYF | TGTGCCAGCAGCTTATGGGCTGGAAACCAAGAGACCCAGTACTTC
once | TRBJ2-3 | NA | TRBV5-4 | CASSFSFGGKPSTDTQYF | TGTGCCAGCAGCTTTTCCTTCGGGGGCAAGCCTAGCACAGATACGCAGTATTTT